This T cell receptor (beta chain) was obtained from a study of monozygotic twins with inflammatory bowel disease. After re-calling the 5' RACE reads, TCRdb lists one entry per CDR3 protein, DNA absent. The sample has fewer than 450,000 distinct CDR3 sequences, and its top ten clones hold 2.5% to 3%. Germline V gene sequence: CDR1 SGHTA, CDR2 FQGNSA. The CDR3 extends over 17 amino acids. Specimen: blood. The rearrangement joins TRBV7-2 to TRBJ2-4; TCRdb reports TRBD1, a call that lacks DNA to check it against. This receptor was obtained from a human donor with ulcerative colitis or Crohn's disease, or a healthy co-twin of an affected twin (not recorded which). CDR3 region: CASSLAPSTDLGDIQYF.